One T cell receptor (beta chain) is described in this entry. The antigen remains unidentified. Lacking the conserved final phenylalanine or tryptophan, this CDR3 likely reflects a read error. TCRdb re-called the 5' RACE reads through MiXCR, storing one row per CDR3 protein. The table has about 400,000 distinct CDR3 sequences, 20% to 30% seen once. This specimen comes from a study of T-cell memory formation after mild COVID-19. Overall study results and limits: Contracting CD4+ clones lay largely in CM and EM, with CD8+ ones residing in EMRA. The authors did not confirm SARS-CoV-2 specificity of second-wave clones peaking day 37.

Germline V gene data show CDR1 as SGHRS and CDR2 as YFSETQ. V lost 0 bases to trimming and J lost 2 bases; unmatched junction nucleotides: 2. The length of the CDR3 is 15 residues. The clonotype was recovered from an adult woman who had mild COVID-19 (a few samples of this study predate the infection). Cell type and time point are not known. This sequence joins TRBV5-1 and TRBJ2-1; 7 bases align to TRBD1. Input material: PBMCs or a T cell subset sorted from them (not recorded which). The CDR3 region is CASSLGDSTYNEQFL. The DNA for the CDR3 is TGCGCCAGCAGCTTGGGGGACAGCACCTACAATGAGCAGTTCTTA.